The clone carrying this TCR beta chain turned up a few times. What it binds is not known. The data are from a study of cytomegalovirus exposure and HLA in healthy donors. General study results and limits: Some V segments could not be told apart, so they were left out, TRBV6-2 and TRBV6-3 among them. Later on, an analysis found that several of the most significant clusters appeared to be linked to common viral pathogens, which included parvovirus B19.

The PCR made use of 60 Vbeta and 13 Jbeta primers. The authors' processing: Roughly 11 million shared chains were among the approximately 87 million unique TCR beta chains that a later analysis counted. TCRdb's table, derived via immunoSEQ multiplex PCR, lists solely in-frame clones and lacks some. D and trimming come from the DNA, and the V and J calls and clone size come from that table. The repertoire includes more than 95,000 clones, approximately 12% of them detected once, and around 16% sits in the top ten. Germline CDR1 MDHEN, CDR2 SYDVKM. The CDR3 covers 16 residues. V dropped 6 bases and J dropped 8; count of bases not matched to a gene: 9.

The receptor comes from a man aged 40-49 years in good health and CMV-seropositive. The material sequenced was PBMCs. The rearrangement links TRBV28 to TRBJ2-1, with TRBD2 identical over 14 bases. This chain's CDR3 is CASRGTSGSGVDEQFF. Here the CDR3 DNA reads TGTGCCAGCAGGGGGACTAGCGGGAGTGGTGTCGATGAGCAGTTCTTC.